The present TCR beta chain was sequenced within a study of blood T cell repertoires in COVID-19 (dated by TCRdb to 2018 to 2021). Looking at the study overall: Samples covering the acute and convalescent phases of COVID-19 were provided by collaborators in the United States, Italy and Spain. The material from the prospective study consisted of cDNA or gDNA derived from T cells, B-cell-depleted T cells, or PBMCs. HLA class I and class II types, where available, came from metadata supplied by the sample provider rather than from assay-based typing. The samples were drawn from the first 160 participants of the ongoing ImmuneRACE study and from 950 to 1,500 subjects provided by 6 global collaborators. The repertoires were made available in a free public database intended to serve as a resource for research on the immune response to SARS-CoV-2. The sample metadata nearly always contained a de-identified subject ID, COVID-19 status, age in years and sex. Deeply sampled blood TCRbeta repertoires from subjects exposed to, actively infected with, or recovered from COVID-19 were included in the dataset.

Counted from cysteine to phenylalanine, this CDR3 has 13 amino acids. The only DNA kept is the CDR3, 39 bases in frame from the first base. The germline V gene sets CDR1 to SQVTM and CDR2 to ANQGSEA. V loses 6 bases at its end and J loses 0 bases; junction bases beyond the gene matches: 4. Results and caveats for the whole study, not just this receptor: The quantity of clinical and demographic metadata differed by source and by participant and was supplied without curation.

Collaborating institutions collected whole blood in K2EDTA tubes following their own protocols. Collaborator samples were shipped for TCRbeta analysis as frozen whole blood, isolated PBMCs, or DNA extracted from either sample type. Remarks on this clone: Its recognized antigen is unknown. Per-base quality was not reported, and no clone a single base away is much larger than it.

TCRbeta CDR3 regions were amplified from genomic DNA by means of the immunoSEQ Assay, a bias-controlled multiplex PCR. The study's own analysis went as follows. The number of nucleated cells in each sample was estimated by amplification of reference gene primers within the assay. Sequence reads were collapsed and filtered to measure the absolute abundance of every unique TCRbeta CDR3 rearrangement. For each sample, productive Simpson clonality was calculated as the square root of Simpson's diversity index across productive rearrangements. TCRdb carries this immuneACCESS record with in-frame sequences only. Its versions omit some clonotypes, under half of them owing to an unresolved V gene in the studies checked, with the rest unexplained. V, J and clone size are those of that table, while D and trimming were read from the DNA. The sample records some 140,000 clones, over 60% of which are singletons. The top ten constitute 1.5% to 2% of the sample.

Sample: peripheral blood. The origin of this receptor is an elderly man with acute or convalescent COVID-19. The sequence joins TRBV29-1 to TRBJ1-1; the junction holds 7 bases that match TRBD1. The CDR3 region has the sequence CSVRGRLNTEAFF. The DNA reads TGCAGCGTCAGGGGGAGGTTGAACACTGAAGCTTTCTTT.